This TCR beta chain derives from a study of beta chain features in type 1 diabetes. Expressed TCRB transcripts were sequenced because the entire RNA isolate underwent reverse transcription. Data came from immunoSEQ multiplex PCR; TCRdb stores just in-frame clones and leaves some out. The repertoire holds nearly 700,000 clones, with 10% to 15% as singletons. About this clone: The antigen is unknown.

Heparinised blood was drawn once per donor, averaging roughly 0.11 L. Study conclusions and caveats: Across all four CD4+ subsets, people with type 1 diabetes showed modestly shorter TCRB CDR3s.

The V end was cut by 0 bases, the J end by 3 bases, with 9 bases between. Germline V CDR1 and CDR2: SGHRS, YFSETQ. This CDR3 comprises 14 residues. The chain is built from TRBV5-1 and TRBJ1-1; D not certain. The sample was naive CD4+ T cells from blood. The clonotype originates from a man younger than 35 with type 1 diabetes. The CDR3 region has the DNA TGCGCCAGCAGCTTGGCCCCCCCGGACACTGAAGCTTTCTTT. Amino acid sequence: CASSLAPPDTEAFF.